This entry is about one T cell receptor beta chain. Its antigen is undetermined. CDR1 is SNHLY, CDR2 FYNNEI, per germline. The CDR3 spans 12 residues. The data are from a study of T cell responses to AZD1222 COVID-19 vaccine. Overall study findings and caveats: Following two doses of AZD1222, Spike-specific TCR breadth and depth rose. Baseline testing showed seropositivity in only six or seven AZD1222 recipients. Females outnumbered males among donors, who were mostly white British; clonal diversity was possibly underestimated. Repertoire sampling occurred only after the peak T cell response.

Sequencing was performed with immunoSEQ multiplex PCR; in TCRdb, only in-frame clones are kept and a portion is missing. The sample consists of some 150,000 clones, roughly four fifths of them appearing once. The gene calls are TRBV2 and TRBJ2-6, with D unclear. Sequences were derived from peripheral blood, sampled on day 0 of MenACWY control vaccination. The receptor's source is an adult in good health. The CDR3 region is CRPSSGANVLTF. In nucleotides, the CDR3 is TGTCGGCCTAGCTCTGGGGCCAACGTCCTGACTTTC.